The 8 T cell receptor beta chains given below trace back to one sample, sequenced in a study of cytomegalovirus exposure and HLA in healthy donors. The PCR ran on 60 Vbeta and 13 Jbeta primers. The protocol was immunoSEQ multiplex PCR, while the TCRdb copy is restricted to in-frame clones and leaves out a portion. Altogether about 120,000 clones are present, over 60% being singletons, with the ten largest covering approximately 8.2%. The specimen was PBMCs. The receptors originated from a woman aged 40 to 50 in good health and CMV-seropositive.

The J gene is TRBJ1-2, the V gene TRBV19; D is possibly TRBD1 (5 bases). Germline V gene data show CDR1 as LNHDA and CDR2 as SQIVND (reference sequence). V was trimmed by 11 bases and J by 0 bases, leaving 16 bases between them. This CDR3 region has 14 residues. CDR3 nucleotide sequence: TGTGCCTCCCTCGACAGCGCTTCTAACTATGGCTACACCTTC. This codes for CASLDSASNYGYTF.

The chain links TRBV11-1 to TRBJ2-2; 8 nucleotides align to TRBD2. The CDR3 loop spans 18 amino acids. The J segment lost 4 bases and the V segment lost 4 bases, leaving 14 bases of the junction unmatched. Germline lookup yields CDR1 SGHAT and CDR2 FQDESV (reference sequence). The CDR3 loop reads CASSSIREGRGSTGELFF. In nucleotides, the CDR3 is TGTGCCAGCAGCTCGATCCGGGAGGGGCGAGGGAGCACCGGGGAGCTGTTTTTT.

A single count supports this clone. V and J are TRBV5-6 and TRBJ2-7, with 10 bases matching TRBD2. The CDR3 consists of 15 residues. The germline V gene encodes CDR1 SGHDT and CDR2 YYEEEE. J gave up 5 bases and V 4 bases, and 9 bases lay outside the gene matches. The CDR3 is CASSKPGLASNEQYF. For the CDR3, the DNA is TGTGCCAGCAGCAAACCGGGACTAGCGAGCAACGAGCAGTACTTC.

V gene TRBV2 combines with J gene TRBJ1-1; 11 bases match TRBD1. CDR1 and CDR2 (germline): SNHLY, FYNNEI. CDR3 size: 15 residues. The junction had 6 bases not matched to a gene; V was cut back by 4 bases and J by 5 bases. The CDR3 is CASSAGQGADTEAFF. CDR3 DNA sequence: TGTGCCAGCAGTGCTGGACAGGGGGCCGATACTGAAGCTTTCTTT.

The rearrangement links TRBV5-1 to TRBJ1-2, with TRBD1 as a possible D gene (5 bases). V lost 3 bases and J 5 bases, leaving 17 bases between the germline ends. Germline V gene lookup returns CDR1 SGHRS and CDR2 YFSETQ. The CDR3 length is 15 residues. This CDR3 is CASSSDLGGGYGYTF. Written as DNA, the CDR3 is TGCGCCAGCAGCTCGGACCTGGGGGGAGGGTATGGCTACACCTTC.

This rearrangement joins TRBV18 to TRBJ1-1, with D unclear. The ends were cut back, 6 bases at V and 4 bases at J, with 12 bases in the middle. The CDR3 runs 13 residues. Germline values: CDR1 KGHSH, CDR2 LQKENI. The CDR3 DNA follows: TGTGCCAGCTCGCCCGCCCCCGGCACTGAAGCTTTCTTT. Translation gives CASSPAPGTEAFF.

The rearrangement joins TRBV15 to TRBJ2-1; D uncertain. Trimming stripped 0 bases from V and 6 bases from J, with 12 bases between. The CDR3 sequence is 15 residues long. CDR1 is LNHNV and CDR2 is YYDKDF in the germline V gene (reference sequence). Written as DNA, the CDR3 is TGTGCCACCAGCAGAGATTTGGGCCCCCCCAATGAGCAGTTCTTC. It translates to CATSRDLGPPNEQFF.

This chain joins TRBV21-1 and TRBJ1-2; no DNA check was done on the table's D call, TRBD1. TRBV21-1 is assigned pseudogene status. The CDR3 covers 14 residues. The CDR3 loop reads CASAGQKINYGYTF. CDR3 nucleotides: TGTGCCAGCGCTGGACAGAAAATTAACTATGGCTACACCTTC.